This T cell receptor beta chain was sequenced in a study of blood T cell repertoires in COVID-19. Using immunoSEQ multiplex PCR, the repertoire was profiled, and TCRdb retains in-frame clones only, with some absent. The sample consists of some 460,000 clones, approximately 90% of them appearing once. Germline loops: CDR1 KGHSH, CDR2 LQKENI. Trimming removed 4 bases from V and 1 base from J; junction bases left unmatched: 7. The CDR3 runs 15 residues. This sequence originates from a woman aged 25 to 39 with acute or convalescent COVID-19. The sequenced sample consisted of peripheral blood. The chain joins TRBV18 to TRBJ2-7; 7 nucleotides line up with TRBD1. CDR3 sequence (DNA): TGTGCCAGCTCACTAGGGACAGCAGATTCCTACGAGCAGTACTTC. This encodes CASSLGTADSYEQYF. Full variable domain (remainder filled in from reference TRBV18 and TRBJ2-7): NAGVMQNPRHLVRRRGQEARLRCSPMKGHSHVYWYRQLPEEGLKFMVYLQKENIIDESGMPKERFSAEFPKEGPSILRIQQVVRGDSAAYFCASSLGTADSYEQYFGPGTRLTVT.